A selection of T cell receptor beta chains follows, all from one sample in a study of spatial heterogeneity in lung cancer. Each CDR3 protein is one row after TCRdb ran MiXCR on the 5' RACE reads. Of 15,000 to 20,000 distinct CDR3 sequences in the sample, 6.5% were seen once. The sample consisted of lung tumor tissue, taken at surgery. These receptors all come from a female donor with early-stage non-small cell lung cancer. Both conserved end residues are part of each CDR3. A D gene is named only where the DNA matches it firmly. Clone size is stated in some rows and not others, as once, few, many or a class when expanded.

abundance: many; d_gene: TRBD1; j_gene: TRBJ2-7; v_gene: TRBV29-1; CDR3nt: TGCAGCGTTAATTTCGAGGGACAGGGTTCCTACGAGCAGTACTTC; CDR3aa: CSVNFEGQGSYEQYF
abundance: many; d_gene: NA; j_gene: TRBJ1-5; v_gene: TRBV7-2; CDR3nt: TGTGCCAGCAGCTTGTATGGGGAGCCCCAGCATTTT; CDR3aa: CASSLYGEPQHF
abundance: NA; d_gene: NA; j_gene: TRBJ2-7; v_gene: TRBV19; CDR3nt: TGTGCCAGTAGTATAGGGGACGTCAACGAGCAGTACTTC; CDR3aa: CASSIGDVNEQYF
abundance: many; d_gene: TRBD2; j_gene: TRBJ2-5; v_gene: TRBV28; CDR3nt: TGTGCCAGCAGTTTAGTAGGGCGCTTCAGCGGGGAACAAGAGACCCAGTACTTC; CDR3aa: CASSLVGRFSGEQETQYF
abundance: many; d_gene: NA; j_gene: TRBJ2-3; v_gene: TRBV15; CDR3nt: TGTGCCACCAGCAGAGATAGGTCGGTCACAGATACGCAGTATTTT; CDR3aa: CATSRDRSVTDTQYF
abundance: medium-sized; d_gene: TRBD2; j_gene: TRBJ2-5; v_gene: TRBV27; CDR3nt: TGTGCCAGCGGGGAAGGACTAGCGGGCTTGCAAGAGACCCAGTACTTC; CDR3aa: CASGEGLAGLQETQYF
abundance: medium-sized; d_gene: NA; j_gene: TRBJ2-7; v_gene: TRBV5-6; CDR3nt: TGTGCCAGCAGCTCCGGACCACAGGCGTTCTACGAGCAGTACTTC; CDR3aa: CASSSGPQAFYEQYF
abundance: many; d_gene: NA; j_gene: TRBJ1-2; v_gene: TRBV6-2/TRBV6-3; CDR3nt: TGTGCCAGCTGGAGCGGAAGGCCGGGCTACACCTTC; CDR3aa: CASWSGRPGYTF
abundance: NA; d_gene: NA; j_gene: TRBJ1-4; v_gene: TRBV20-1; CDR3nt: TGCAGTGCTCCAGGGGCGGGGGAAAAACTGTTTTTT; CDR3aa: CSAPGAGEKLFF
abundance: many; d_gene: NA; j_gene: TRBJ2-1; v_gene: TRBV18; CDR3nt: TGTGCCAGCTCAAGGCTCCTCGATGACAATGAGCAGTTCTTC; CDR3aa: CASSRLLDDNEQFF
abundance: many; d_gene: TRBD2; j_gene: TRBJ2-2; v_gene: TRBV28; CDR3nt: TGTGCCAGCAGTCGAAGGACTAGCGGGATGAGGGAGCTGTTTTTT; CDR3aa: CASSRRTSGMRELFF
abundance: NA; d_gene: NA; j_gene: TRBJ2-7; v_gene: TRBV6-1; CDR3nt: TGTGCCAGCAGTTCGGCCCCGCCCTACGAGCAGTACTTC; CDR3aa: CASSSAPPYEQYF
abundance: many; d_gene: NA; j_gene: TRBJ1-6; v_gene: TRBV18; CDR3nt: TGTGCCAGCTCACCGGTCGCAGGCTATAATTCACCCCTCCACTTT; CDR3aa: CASSPVAGYNSPLHF
abundance: many; d_gene: TRBD2; j_gene: TRBJ2-7; v_gene: TRBV5-4; CDR3nt: TGTGCCAGCAGCCCTAGTCTAAGGGGACTAGCGGGAGAATCCTACGAGCAGTACTTC; CDR3aa: CASSPSLRGLAGESYEQYF
abundance: many; d_gene: NA; j_gene: TRBJ1-5; v_gene: TRBV20-1; CDR3nt: TGCAGTGCTAGAGATTCCACTCATCAGCCCCAGCATTTT; CDR3aa: CSARDSTHQPQHF
abundance: many; d_gene: TRBD1; j_gene: TRBJ1-2; v_gene: TRBV7-2; CDR3nt: TGTGCCAGCAGCCCGACAGGGGACGGCTACACCTTC; CDR3aa: CASSPTGDGYTF
abundance: medium-sized; d_gene: TRBD1; j_gene: TRBJ1-3; v_gene: TRBV6-5; CDR3nt: TGTGCCAGCACCACTGGACAGGGAAGCTCTGGAAACACCATATATTTT; CDR3aa: CASTTGQGSSGNTIYF
abundance: many; d_gene: NA; j_gene: TRBJ2-3; v_gene: TRBV5-4; CDR3nt: TGTGCCAGCAGCTTGGAGTACAGATCTACAGATACGCAGTATTTT; CDR3aa: CASSLEYRSTDTQYF
abundance: medium-sized; d_gene: NA; j_gene: TRBJ2-7; v_gene: TRBV20-1; CDR3nt: TGCAGTGCAGGCGGCGGCAGGTCCTACGAGCAGTACTTC; CDR3aa: CSAGGGRSYEQYF
abundance: medium-sized; d_gene: TRBD1; j_gene: TRBJ1-2; v_gene: TRBV5-1; CDR3nt: TGCGCCAGCAGCATGGGACAGAACTATGGCTACACCTTC; CDR3aa: CASSMGQNYGYTF
abundance: many; d_gene: NA; j_gene: TRBJ1-2; v_gene: TRBV28; CDR3nt: TGTGCCAGCAGTTTAGTGTCCGAGGGCGGCTACACCTTC; CDR3aa: CASSLVSEGGYTF
abundance: NA; d_gene: TRBD1; j_gene: TRBJ2-1; v_gene: TRBV29-1; CDR3nt: TGCAGCGTTCTATCGGGACAGCCGATCTCCTACAATGAGCAGTTCTTC; CDR3aa: CSVLSGQPISYNEQFF
abundance: many; d_gene: NA; j_gene: TRBJ1-2; v_gene: TRBV28; CDR3nt: TGTGCCAGCAGTTTCGTGGCGGTTGCCACGGGCTATGGCTACACCTTC; CDR3aa: CASSFVAVATGYGYTF
abundance: many; d_gene: TRBD1; j_gene: TRBJ1-2; v_gene: TRBV10-2; CDR3nt: TGCGCCAGCAGCCGGGACAGGGACCACCTGAACTATGGCTACACCTTC; CDR3aa: CASSRDRDHLNYGYTF
abundance: many; d_gene: TRBD2; j_gene: TRBJ2-1; v_gene: TRBV12-3/TRBV12-4; CDR3nt: TGTGCCAGCAGTTTTAGCGGGAGGGTGGGATTCTTC; CDR3aa: CASSFSGRVGFF
abundance: many; d_gene: NA; j_gene: TRBJ1-3; v_gene: TRBV7-9; CDR3nt: TGTGCCAGCAGCTACTATGGGACCTCTATCTCTGGAAACACCATATATTTT; CDR3aa: CASSYYGTSISGNTIYF
abundance: NA; d_gene: NA; j_gene: TRBJ1-1; v_gene: TRBV20-1; CDR3nt: TGCAGTGCCCGCGGGGAGACAGTGGGCACTGAAGCTTTCTTT; CDR3aa: CSARGETVGTEAFF
abundance: medium-sized; d_gene: NA; j_gene: TRBJ2-7; v_gene: TRBV6-2/TRBV6-3; CDR3nt: TGTGCCAGCAAGCCACCCGGGACGCCGAGCTCCTACGAGCAGTACTTC; CDR3aa: CASKPPGTPSSYEQYF
abundance: many; d_gene: TRBD2; j_gene: TRBJ2-7; v_gene: TRBV7-8; CDR3nt: TGTGCCAGCAGCTCACAACTAGCGGGTACCTCCTACGAGCAGTACTTC; CDR3aa: CASSSQLAGTSYEQYF
abundance: many; d_gene: TRBD1; j_gene: TRBJ2-5; v_gene: TRBV5-1; CDR3nt: TGCGCCAGCAGCTCGATCCCTCCTACACCGGGACAGGGAGGGGAGACCCAGTACTTC; CDR3aa: CASSSIPPTPGQGGETQYF
abundance: NA; d_gene: NA; j_gene: TRBJ2-5; v_gene: TRBV5-6; CDR3nt: TGTGCCAGCAGCTTGGTACGGGCAGCGGATGGGGAGACCCAGTACTTC; CDR3aa: CASSLVRAADGETQYF
abundance: many; d_gene: TRBD1; j_gene: TRBJ2-7; v_gene: TRBV6-1; CDR3nt: TGTGCCAGCAGTGAATATAACAGGGGAAGGGAGCAGTACTTC; CDR3aa: CASSEYNRGREQYF
abundance: many; d_gene: TRBD1; j_gene: TRBJ1-2; v_gene: TRBV6-2/TRBV6-3; CDR3nt: TGTGCCAGCAGTTCCCTACAGGGGGCCGGATATGGAGGCTACACCTTC; CDR3aa: CASSSLQGAGYGGYTF
abundance: many; d_gene: TRBD1; j_gene: TRBJ1-2; v_gene: TRBV4-3; CDR3nt: TGCGCCAGCAGCCAAGACGGAACAGGGGTTTTCGACTATGGCTACACCTTC; CDR3aa: CASSQDGTGVFDYGYTF
abundance: few; d_gene: TRBD1; j_gene: TRBJ2-5; v_gene: TRBV7-8; CDR3nt: TGTGCCAGCAGCTTAGCCCCGGGACAGGGGAACGAGTACTTC; CDR3aa: CASSLAPGQGNEYF
abundance: NA; d_gene: NA; j_gene: TRBJ2-7; v_gene: TRBV3-1; CDR3nt: TGTGCCAGCAGCCAAGGGCCCTCCTACTACGAGCAGTACTTC; CDR3aa: CASSQGPSYYEQYF
abundance: many; d_gene: TRBD2; j_gene: TRBJ2-1; v_gene: TRBV27; CDR3nt: TGTGCCAGCAGTATTCCCGGGACTACAAGAAATGAGCAGTTCTTC; CDR3aa: CASSIPGTTRNEQFF
abundance: many; d_gene: TRBD2; j_gene: TRBJ2-7; v_gene: TRBV27; CDR3nt: TGTGCCAGCAGTTTCGCGGGGGGGTCCCCTGACGAGCAGTACTTC; CDR3aa: CASSFAGGSPDEQYF
abundance: many; d_gene: NA; j_gene: TRBJ1-5; v_gene: TRBV30; CDR3nt: TGTGCCTGGAGTGGACAGGCCCGTAATCAGCCCCAGCATTTT; CDR3aa: CAWSGQARNQPQHF
abundance: many; d_gene: TRBD2; j_gene: TRBJ2-3; v_gene: TRBV27; CDR3nt: TGTGCCAGCATAGCCCTAGCGGGAGTGACGACAGATACGCAGTATTTT; CDR3aa: CASIALAGVTTDTQYF
abundance: many; d_gene: NA; j_gene: TRBJ1-1; v_gene: TRBV12-5; CDR3nt: TGTGCTAGTGGTTTCTCGGGGGGGTACACTGAAGCTTTCTTT; CDR3aa: CASGFSGGYTEAFF
abundance: many; d_gene: NA; j_gene: TRBJ1-2; v_gene: TRBV29-1; CDR3nt: TGCAGCGTTTCACGCATTAACTATGGCTACACCTTC; CDR3aa: CSVSRINYGYTF
abundance: few; d_gene: NA; j_gene: TRBJ2-1; v_gene: TRBV5-1; CDR3nt: TGCGCCAGCAGCTTAAGTCCCATCGCTGCCTACAATGAGCAGTTCTTC; CDR3aa: CASSLSPIAAYNEQFF